The clone carrying this T cell receptor (beta chain) was recorded once. Its specificity is not known. PCR employed 60 Vbeta and 13 Jbeta primers. Method: immunoSEQ multiplex PCR; TCRdb's copy keeps in-frame clones and lacks some. The sample shows approximately 120,000 clones, around 70% of them seen only once. This sample is drawn from a study of cytomegalovirus exposure and HLA in healthy donors. Germline V gene data show CDR1 as GTSNPN and CDR2 as SVGIG (reference sequence). V was clipped by 1 base and J by 7 bases; unmatched bases: 5. The CDR3 is made up of 13 amino acids. Study-wide points: Highest at DRB1 and lowest at HLA-C, TCR association rates differed among HLA loci in a later analysis. Accurate HLA-A and HLA-B prediction from TCR beta sequences was reported for most subjects.

The V call is TRBV30, the J call TRBJ1-2; TRBD1 matches 8 bases. Sequencing was performed on PBMCs. The clonotype comes from a man in his thirties or forties in good health and CMV-seronegative. The CDR3 here is CAWSGTGSFGYTF. The CDR3, as DNA: TGTGCCTGGAGTGGGACAGGGTCGTTTGGCTACACCTTC. Together with reference TRBV30 and TRBJ1-2, the CDR3 gives the full variable domain: SQTIHQWPATLVQPVGSPLSLECTVEGTSNPNLYWYRQAAGRGLQLLFYSVGIGQISSEVPQNLSASRPQDRQFILSSKKLLLSDSGFYLCAWSGTGSFGYTFGSGTRLTVV.